This T cell receptor beta chain was identified in a study of CD8+CD57+ T cells in acquired aplastic anemia. Study information: The DNA of sorted CD4+ and CD8+ cells averaged roughly 3 ug.

Genomic DNA served as template for TCR beta VDJ and CDR3 profiling. One entry per CDR3 protein results from TCRdb running MiXCR on the reads. Of some 160,000 distinct CDR3 sequences in the sample, more than 45% were seen once. Patients selected for sequencing had displayed CD8+CD57+ cell expansion by flow cytometry. Receipt of therapy had not occurred in any patient by the time of blood sampling. The CDR3 is 16 residues long. V was cut by 3 bases and J by 2 bases, with 14 bases left in between. Germline CDR1 reads SEHNR; CDR2 reads FQNEAQ (reference sequence). Findings of the study overall: Between patients and controls, some 31 CD8+ CDR3 sequences were found in common. Patients and healthy controls showed no significant CD8+ Simpson's diversity difference.

This clonotype was counted many times. As yet, its antigen is unknown. The sequence was collected from a human donor with aplastic anemia. The sample was sorted CD4+, CD8+, or CD8+CD57+ T cells (not recorded which) from PBMCs. The gene calls are TRBV7-9 and TRBJ2-1, with TRBD1 as a possible D gene (6 bases). This CDR3 reads CASSFSQGPPYNEQFF. For the CDR3, the DNA is TGTGCCAGCAGCTTCAGTCAGGGGCCCCCCTACAATGAGCAGTTCTTC.